One and the same sample provided the 26 T cell receptor beta chains below, sequenced in a study of immune evolution from preneoplasia to lung adenocarcinoma. Assay: immunoSEQ multiplex PCR; the TCRdb copy retains only in-frame clones and omits some. The table has approximately 4,700 clones, roughly 87% seen once. The sample comprised FFPE invasive lung adenocarcinoma tissue. These receptors were obtained from a person between 50 and 60 years old with lung adenocarcinoma.

The rearrangement links TRBV29-1 to TRBJ2-5; D could derive from TRBD1 or TRBD2 (7 bases each). The germline V gene has CDR1 SQVTM and CDR2 ANQGSEA. This CDR3 is 15 amino acids long. Between the trimmed V and J ends, which lost 4 bases and 5 bases, there was a span of 20 bases. The CDR3: CSVVQGGSLVETQYF. The CDR3, as DNA: TGCAGCGTTGTCCAGGGGGGGAGTTTGGTGGAGACCCAGTACTTC.

The chain employs TRBV7-6 and TRBJ1-1; D is possibly TRBD1 (5 bases). Trimming stripped 5 bases from V and 4 bases from J, with 23 bases between. Germline CDR1 reads SGHVS; CDR2 reads FNYEAQ. The CDR3 totals 17 residues. The CDR3 nucleotides are TGTGCCAGCAGCGTAGAGTCTGGTATGGGGGGAGGCACTGAAGCTTTCTTT. Residues: CASSVESGMGGGTEAFF.

This chain uses TRBV5-1 with TRBJ2-3; 8 bases fit TRBD2. Germline V gene data show CDR1 as SGHRS and CDR2 as YFSETQ. The junction had 5 bases not matched to a gene; V was cut back by 8 bases and J by 3 bases. This CDR3 spans 13 amino acids. CDR3 bases: TGCGCCAGTAGTAGCGGGAAAACAGATACGCAGTATTTT. Translated: CASSSGKTDTQYF.

The CDR3 nucleotides are TGTGCCAGCAGCCCACGCCGCAGAGGAGGGACCTACGAGCAGTACTTC. It codes for CASSPRRRGGTYEQYF. The chain employs TRBV7-9 and TRBJ2-7, with D maybe TRBD2 (6 bases). CDR3 length: 16 residues. Trimming took off 5 bases at V and 2 bases at J, with 19 bases between the two ends. In germline, CDR1 is SEHNR, CDR2 FQNEAQ (reference sequence).

The chain uses TRBV5-6 and TRBJ2-3, with D possibly TRBD2 on 6 matching bases. The CDR3 loop spans 14 amino acids. The ends were cut back, 6 bases at V and 2 bases at J, with 13 bases in the middle. Germline CDR1 is SGHDT and CDR2 is YYEEEE. The CDR3 nucleotides read TGTGCCAGCACCCGACTAGGACCCACAGATACGCAGTATTTT. Amino acid sequence: CASTRLGPTDTQYF.

The chain employs TRBV4-3 and TRBJ2-3, with 12 positions matching TRBD2. The CDR3 has 17 residues. Per germline, CDR1 LGHNA and CDR2 YSLEER. V shed 0 bases and J 1 base; nucleotides not matched to a gene: 2. CDR3 DNA: TGCGCCAGCAGCCAAGATAGGACTAGCGGGGGCACAGATACGCAGTATTTT. It yields the protein CASSQDRTSGGTDTQYF.

The rearrangement links TRBV7-9 to TRBJ2-2, with D perhaps TRBD2 (7 bases). Germline values: CDR1 SEHNR, CDR2 FQNEAQ (reference sequence). The CDR3 is 16 residues long. V lost 5 bases, J lost 0 bases, and 13 bases lay in between. Here the CDR3 DNA reads TGTGCCAGCAGCAGGGGGGGCGGTACGAACACCGGGGAGCTGTTTTTT. Its protein is CASSRGGGTNTGELFF.

V usage is TRBV15 and J usage is TRBJ2-5, with a tentative D call TRBD1 (9 bases). The CDR3 length is 14 residues. Trimming pared 6 bases from V and 6 bases from J, leaving 17 bases between. The germline V gene encodes CDR1 LNHNV and CDR2 YYDKDF (reference sequence). The CDR3 nucleotides read TGTGCCACCAGTGTAGCGGGACAGGGAAAGACCCAGTACTTC. Protein: CATSVAGQGKTQYF.

The rearrangement uses TRBV19 and TRBJ1-5, with D unclear. CDR1 and CDR2 (germline): LNHDA, SQIVND (reference sequence). The length of the CDR3 is 16 residues. Trimming shortened V by 5 bases and J by 6 bases, and 20 bases separated the two germline ends. The CDR3 reads CASSLWGDNVIQPQHF. DNA for the CDR3: TGTGCCAGTAGTCTTTGGGGAGACAACGTCATTCAGCCCCAGCATTTT.

This clone was detected once. The rearrangement links TRBV6-6 to TRBJ1-3; 8 nucleotides match TRBD1. Germline CDR1 and CDR2: MNHNY and SVGAGI (reference sequence). Germline trimming cut 6 bases from V and 4 bases from J; bases unmatched to any gene: 8. This CDR3 comprises 15 residues. CDR3 DNA sequence: TGTGCCAGCAGATCGGGGACAGGCTCCGGAAACACCATATATTTT. Residues: CASRSGTGSGNTIYF.

The chain carries TRBV11-3 and TRBJ2-1, with 13 positions matching TRBD2. Germline values: CDR1 SGHNT, CDR2 YENEEA. The junction had 8 bases not matched to a gene; V was cut back by 2 bases and J by 10 bases. CDR3 length: 16 residues. CDR3 in DNA: TGTGCCAGCAGCTTACCCGGACTAGCGGGAGCTCGGGAGCAGTTCTTC. Its translation is CASSLPGLAGAREQFF.

The J gene is TRBJ2-7, the V gene TRBV6-1; 7 nucleotides line up with TRBD2. This CDR3 is 15 amino acids long. Germline V gives CDR1 MNHNS, CDR2 SASEGT. After removal of 4 bases from V and 1 base from J, the junction contained 7 bases not matched to a gene. The DNA of the CDR3 is TGTGCCAGCAGTGCCTTAGCGGGTTCTTCCTACGAGCAGTACTTC. Translation gives CASSALAGSSYEQYF.

This sequence joins TRBV9 and TRBJ2-1, with D tentatively TRBD1 or TRBD2 (5 bases each). The germline V gene encodes CDR1 SGDLS and CDR2 YYNGEE. The CDR3 runs 15 residues. V was trimmed by 3 bases and J by 0 bases, leaving 10 bases between them. The CDR3, as DNA: TGTGCCAGCAGCGCCCTAGGGACCTCCTACAATGAGCAGTTCTTC. As protein: CASSALGTSYNEQFF.

The V and J genes are TRBV5-1 and TRBJ2-1, with D hard to call. The CDR3 covers 16 residues. Trimming stripped 0 bases from V and 0 bases from J, with 10 bases between. Germline CDR1 SGHRS, CDR2 YFSETQ. CDR3 region: CASSLGPFTSYNEQFF. CDR3 sequence (DNA): TGCGCCAGCAGCTTGGGGCCGTTTACCTCCTACAATGAGCAGTTCTTC.

This clone has just a few counts. V is TRBV7-9 and J is TRBJ1-4; D gene uncertain. The CDR3 runs 13 residues. Germline-derived CDR1 and CDR2 are SEHNR and FQNEAQ (reference sequence). V was clipped by 5 bases and J by 7 bases, with 11 bases between them. DNA of the CDR3: TGTGCCAGCAGCACGAACTGGGGTGAAAAACTGTTTTTT. This sequence encodes CASSTNWGEKLFF.

The CDR3 protein is CASARQGGDYGYTF. In DNA form, the CDR3 reads TGTGCCAGCGCCCGACAGGGTGGGGACTATGGCTACACCTTC. This chain uses TRBV9 with TRBJ1-2, with 7 bases fitting TRBD1. Germline-derived CDR1 and CDR2 are SGDLS and YYNGEE. V was clipped by 7 bases and J by 3 bases; unmatched bases: 9. This CDR3 is built from 14 residues.

The chain joins TRBV4-2 to TRBJ2-3; 10 bases fit TRBD2. The CDR3 sequence is 16 residues long. V gave up 1 base and J gave up 1 base; unmatched junction bases: 2. In germline, CDR1 is LGHNA, CDR2 YNFKEQ. Written as DNA, the CDR3 is TGTGCCAGCAGCCAAGCTAGCGGGAGCGGCACAGATACGCAGTATTTT. It specifies CASSQASGSGTDTQYF.

This chain uses TRBV6-1 with TRBJ1-1; possible D gene TRBD1, 5 bases. This CDR3 spans 13 amino acids. CDR1 and CDR2 from the germline V gene are MNHNS and SASEGT. V was trimmed by 8 bases and J by 11 bases, leaving 21 bases between them. CDR3 region: CASVKGTGREAFF. The CDR3 DNA is TGTGCCAGCGTGAAGGGGACCGGCCGTGAGGCTTTCTTT.

The rearrangement joins TRBV19 to TRBJ2-5; TRBD1 agrees at 9 bases. CDR1 is LNHDA and CDR2 is SQIVND in the germline V gene (reference sequence). V gave up 2 bases and J gave up 3 bases; unmatched junction bases: 7. This CDR3 spans 16 amino acids. The CDR3 region is CASSIRFGQGKETQYF. In nucleotides, the CDR3 is TGTGCCAGTAGTATAAGGTTTGGACAGGGGAAAGAGACCCAGTACTTC.

This clone was observed once. The chain couples TRBV7-9 to TRBJ2-2; D is undetermined. Trimming stripped 2 bases from V and 3 bases from J, with 10 bases between. Looked up from germline, CDR1 is SEHNR and CDR2 is FQNEAQ (reference sequence). This CDR3 has 15 residues. CDR3 residues: CASSLFAGYTGELFF. The CDR3 DNA reads TGTGCCAGCAGCTTATTCGCAGGATACACCGGGGAGCTGTTTTTT.

The chain joins TRBV5-1 to TRBJ1-1; unclear D gene. Trimming removed 0 bases at V and 7 bases at J, with 10 bases between. Per germline, CDR1 SGHRS and CDR2 YFSETQ. The CDR3 spans 13 residues. This chain's CDR3 is CASSLVSGNEAFF. As DNA, the CDR3 is TGCGCCAGCAGCTTGGTTTCGGGAAATGAAGCTTTCTTT. The full variable domain, rest sourced from reference TRBV5-1 and TRBJ1-1, is KAGVTQTPRYLIKTRGQQVTLSCSPISGHRSVSWYQQTPGQGLQFLFEYFSETQRNKGNFPGRFSGRQFSNSRSEMNVSTLELGDSALYLCASSLVSGNEAFFGQGTRLTVV.

The CDR3 here is CAWRQGAASGNTIYF. DNA of the CDR3: TGTGCCTGGAGACAGGGGGCGGCTTCTGGAAACACCATATATTTT. The genes are TRBV30 and TRBJ1-3, with 9 positions matching TRBD1. The CDR3 loop spans 15 amino acids. Unmatched junction bases numbered 4, after V lost 3 bases and J lost 1 base. Germline assignment: CDR1 GTSNPN and CDR2 SVGIG (reference sequence).

V and J are TRBV19 and TRBJ1-4; D gene unclear. The CDR3 runs to 14 residues. The germline gives CDR1 LNHDA, CDR2 SQIVND (reference sequence). The V end was cut by 3 bases, the J end by 5 bases, with 10 bases between. For the CDR3, the DNA is TGTGCCAGTAGTATTTCGGGAGCCAATGAAAAACTGTTTTTT. This sequence encodes CASSISGANEKLFF.

The chain links TRBV29-1 to TRBJ1-1; D call uncertain. Germline values: CDR1 SQVTM, CDR2 ANQGSEA. The CDR3 runs 13 residues. Trimming took 7 bases from V and 1 from J, leaving 13 bases between them. For the CDR3, the DNA is TGCAGCGGAGGATATAAACGGAACACTGAAGCTTTCTTT. Translating it yields CSGGYKRNTEAFF.

The chain links TRBV29-1 to TRBJ2-5; 7 nucleotides agree with TRBD1. The V gene's germline CDR1 is SQVTM and CDR2 ANQGSEA. The CDR3 has 13 residues. The ends lost 4 bases at V and 5 bases at J; junction bases unmatched: 7. The CDR3 region is CSVALTGLETQYF. CDR3 bases: TGCAGCGTTGCACTGACAGGGTTGGAGACCCAGTACTTC.

This chain uses TRBV28 with TRBJ2-7; 7 bases fit TRBD2. J gave up 0 bases and V 10 bases, and 21 bases lay outside the gene matches. CDR1 is MDHEN, CDR2 SYDVKM, per germline. CDR3 length equals 18 residues. CDR3 DNA: TGTGCCACCCAGATGGGCGGGAGTTCCCAGGAGTTCTCCTACGAGCAGTACTTC. It translates to CATQMGGSSQEFSYEQYF.